These 24 T cell receptor beta chains originate from one sample sequenced in a study of spatial heterogeneity in lung cancer. Using its own MiXCR run on the 5' RACE reads, TCRdb lists one record per CDR3 protein. The sample yields about 36,000 distinct CDR3 sequences, about 7.2% seen once. Sample time point: sample taken at primary tumor resection. Sequences were derived from PBMCs, sampled at surgery. The receptors here all came from a female donor with early-stage non-small cell lung cancer.

By share of the sample, this clonotype is medium-sized. The rearrangement links TRBV27 to TRBJ2-2, with a tentative D call TRBD2 (5 bases). This CDR3 is built from 15 residues. Per germline, CDR1 MNHEY and CDR2 SMNVEV (reference sequence). With 2 bases removed from V and 4 bases from J, the gap between germline ends came to 11 bases. CDR3 amino acids: CASSLEGGRTGELFF. Written as DNA, the CDR3 is TGTGCCAGCAGTTTAGAGGGTGGGCGCACCGGGGAGCTGTTTTTT.

This clonotype has only a few counts. The chain carries TRBV6-1 and TRBJ2-5; D call uncertain. Germline CDR1 is MNHNS and CDR2 is SASEGT. Trimming shortened V by 9 bases and J by 0 bases, and 11 bases separated the two germline ends. CDR3 length equals 13 residues. The CDR3 nucleotides read TGTGCCAGTGCTGGAGCGTACCAAGAGACCCAGTACTTC. Amino acids: CASAGAYQETQYF.

CDR3 region: CASSPGFTRETQYF. The CDR3 DNA reads TGTGCCAGCTCACCGGGCTTCACTCGCGAGACCCAGTACTTC. The rearrangement uses TRBV18 and TRBJ2-5; no clear D gene. The CDR3 loop spans 14 amino acids. Germline V CDR1 and CDR2: KGHSH, LQKENI. V was pared by 3 bases and J by 5 bases, with 13 bases between.

The rearrangement links TRBV29-1 to TRBJ2-7; TRBD2 agrees at 8 bases. The V gene's germline CDR1 is SQVTM and CDR2 ANQGSEA. This CDR3 spans 11 amino acids. V lost 7 bases and J lost 6; bases outside the gene matches: 5. This CDR3 reads CSANGGGEQYF. For the CDR3, the DNA is TGCAGCGCAAACGGGGGGGGCGAGCAGTACTTC.

This clonotype occurred many times. This chain links TRBV12-3 or TRBV12-4 with TRBJ1-2; 7 positions agree with TRBD1. The CDR3 loop spans 14 amino acids. Unmatched junction bases numbered 8, after V lost 5 bases and J lost 5 bases. The CDR3 DNA is TGTGCCAGCAGTCCACAGCTGACAGGGTATGGCTACACCTTC. Its translation is CASSPQLTGYGYTF.

This clonotype was found many times. The rearrangement links TRBV20-1 to TRBJ1-1; no clear D. Germline-derived CDR1 and CDR2 are DFQATT and SNEGSKA (reference sequence). Trimming took 0 bases from V and 1 from J, leaving 12 bases between them. This CDR3 comprises 15 residues. CDR3 sequence: CSARDATATNTEAFF. The CDR3 nucleotides read TGCAGTGCTAGAGACGCTACCGCGACGAACACTGAAGCTTTCTTT.

This clonotype came up a few times. The rearrangement joins TRBV29-1 to TRBJ2-5; D is ambiguous. The CDR3 has 12 amino acids. V was clipped by 2 bases and J by 5 bases, with 9 bases between them. The germline gives CDR1 SQVTM, CDR2 ANQGSEA. The CDR3, as DNA: TGCAGCGTTGAACAGAGTTCGGAGACCCAGTACTTC. It yields the protein CSVEQSSETQYF.

This clonotype appeared many times. The chain combines TRBV12-3 or TRBV12-4 with TRBJ1-1; D ambiguous. The CDR3 is 14 amino acids. V was trimmed by 6 bases and J by 1 base, leaving 12 bases between them. CDR3 in DNA: TGTGCCAGCAGCCCTTCGGGCGCGAACACTGAAGCTTTCTTT. Its protein product is CASSPSGANTEAFF.

A remark on this clonotype: The junction and the germline gene differ at one end; a read error may be behind it. This sequence joins TRBV10-1 and TRBJ2-1; tentatively, D is TRBD2 (7 bases). Germline V CDR1 and CDR2: WNHNN, SYGVQD (reference sequence). This CDR3 spans 13 amino acids. The CDR3 loop is CASRGGGLGEQLF. DNA of the CDR3: TGCGCCAGCCGGGGAGGGGGGCTCGGTGAGCAGCTCTTC.

This clonotype was picked up many times. The rearrangement joins TRBV14 to TRBJ1-6; D unclear. The CDR3 sequence is 16 residues long. Trimming took 8 bases from V and 6 from J, leaving 20 bases between them. Germline V CDR1 and CDR2: SGHDN, FVKESK. The CDR3 coding sequence is TGTGCCAGCTCCACCGACGTTTGGTCCATTAATTCACCCCTCCACTTT. Translation: CASSTDVWSINSPLHF.

The chain joins TRBV20-1 to TRBJ2-5; no clear D. Trimming removed 7 bases from V and 2 bases from J, with 20 bases in between. In germline, CDR1 is DFQATT, CDR2 SNEGSKA (reference sequence). This CDR3 spans 15 amino acids. CDR3 residues: CSDTVGGERQETQYF. The CDR3 DNA sequence: TGCAGTGATACCGTTGGTGGAGAACGGCAAGAGACCCAGTACTTC.

This clonotype was picked up many times. CDR3 region: CASSLSFAGVSYLQFF. The CDR3 nucleotides read TGTGCCAGCAGTTTATCATTCGCGGGAGTGTCGTATCTGCAGTTCTTC. This rearrangement joins TRBV27 to TRBJ2-1, with TRBD2 matching over 7 bases. J gave up 12 bases and V 0 bases, and 14 bases lay outside the gene matches. The V gene's germline CDR1 is MNHEY and CDR2 SMNVEV (reference sequence). The CDR3 contains 16 residues.

This clonotype was found many times. This chain connects TRBV18 to TRBJ1-2; D remains unclear. The V and J ends lost 2 bases and 6 bases respectively, with 13 bases between them. Germline CDR1 and CDR2: KGHSH and LQKENI. The CDR3 extends over 14 amino acids. CDR3 sequence reads: CASSPDFTANGYTF. CDR3 sequence (DNA): TGTGCCAGCTCACCAGATTTTACAGCGAATGGCTACACCTTC.

The chain uses TRBV9 and TRBJ1-1; possibly TRBD1 for D (6 bases). V was pared by 7 bases and J by 3 bases, with 22 bases between. CDR1 is SGDLS, CDR2 YYNGEE, per germline. This CDR3 comprises 16 residues. This CDR3 is CASPKEGGGQDTEAFF. The CDR3 region has the DNA TGTGCCAGCCCCAAGGAGGGGGGGGGACAAGACACTGAAGCTTTCTTT. The full variable domain, in which reference TRBV9 and TRBJ1-1 provide the parts outside the CDR3, is DSGVTQTPKHLITATGQRVTLRCSPRSGDLSVYWYQQSLDQGLQFLIQYYNGEERAKGNILERFSAQQFPDLHSELNLSSLELGDSALYFCASPKEGGGQDTEAFFGQGTRLTVV.

The V and J genes are TRBV10-3 and TRBJ2-2, with TRBD2 identical over 8 bases. The CDR3 runs 15 residues. V lost 4 bases and J lost 5; bases outside the gene matches: 6. CDR1 and CDR2 (germline): ENHRY, SYGVKD. The CDR3 loop is CAISGSGSLTGELFF. The CDR3 DNA is TGTGCCATCAGTGGAAGCGGGAGCTTGACCGGGGAGCTGTTTTTT.

This clonotype has only a few counts. The chain joins TRBV12-3 or TRBV12-4 to TRBJ2-5; 9 bases fit TRBD1. CDR3 length: 16 residues. Trimming took 6 bases from V and 5 from J; bases not matched to a gene: 13. Here the CDR3 reads CASSYGPGQGGETQYF. For the CDR3, the DNA is TGTGCCAGCAGCTATGGCCCGGGACAGGGCGGGGAGACCCAGTACTTC.

The rearrangement links TRBV6-5 to TRBJ2-3; D remains unclear. Trimming shortened V by 5 bases and J by 1 base, and 16 bases separated the two germline ends. This CDR3 is built from 16 residues. Germline assignment: CDR1 MNHEY and CDR2 SVGAGI. Here the CDR3 DNA reads TGTGCCAGCAGTAGAACATATCGTCTCGGCACAGATACGCAGTATTTT. This sequence encodes CASSRTYRLGTDTQYF.

The table lists this clonotype with many counts. The chain carries TRBV20-1 and TRBJ2-5; D possibly corresponds to TRBD1 (6 bases). Germline V gene data show CDR1 as DFQATT and CDR2 as SNEGSKA (reference sequence). Trimming left V 6 bases short and J 2 bases short, with 22 bases between. The CDR3 extends over 16 amino acids. The CDR3 spells CSAPFPSRGRQETQYF. The DNA of the CDR3 is TGCAGTGCCCCCTTCCCGAGCAGGGGACGGCAAGAGACCCAGTACTTC.

This clonotype was counted ten times or more. The chain employs TRBV3-1 and TRBJ1-1; D unresolved. Trimming removed 4 bases from V and 1 base from J, with 19 bases in between. The CDR3 consists of 17 residues. CDR1 is LGHDT and CDR2 is YNNKEL in the germline V gene (reference sequence). The CDR3 loop is CASSLTTPLGSNTEAFF. DNA for the CDR3: TGTGCCAGCAGCCTAACAACTCCCCTCGGCTCGAACACTGAAGCTTTCTTT.

This clonotype has at least ten counts. The chain carries TRBV2 and TRBJ2-6; 9 bases agree with TRBD1. The CDR3 has 17 residues. V was clipped by 5 bases and J by 2 bases; unmatched bases: 7. CDR1 is SNHLY and CDR2 is FYNNEI in the germline V gene. As DNA, the CDR3 is TGTGCCAGCAGTCCCGGGACAGGGATAGCTGGGGCCAACGTCCTGACTTTC. This gives the protein CASSPGTGIAGANVLTF.

This clonotype was seen only a few times. The genes are TRBV7-9 and TRBJ1-1, with D uncertain. The germline V gene encodes CDR1 SEHNR and CDR2 FQNEAQ (reference sequence). The length of the CDR3 is 12 residues. Trimming stripped 5 bases from V and 10 bases from J, with 14 bases between. The CDR3 DNA is TGTGCCAGCAGCCCCGAATTGATGCGAGCTTTCTTT. Its translation: CASSPELMRAFF.

This clonotype has ten or more counts. V is TRBV6-6 and J is TRBJ2-7; D possibly matches TRBD1 or TRBD2 (6 bases each). The CDR3 has 15 residues. Germline assignment: CDR1 MNHNY and CDR2 SVGAGI (reference sequence). V lost 6 bases to trimming and J lost 2 bases, with 17 bases between them. Here the CDR3 DNA reads TGTGCCAGCAGATCCACGGGGGCGCAGACCTACGAGCAGTACTTC. Encoded protein: CASRSTGAQTYEQYF.

The chain carries TRBV20-1 and TRBJ1-1; D gene unclear. Trimming took 3 bases from V and 5 from J, leaving 10 bases between them. CDR3 length equals 12 residues. In germline, CDR1 is DFQATT, CDR2 SNEGSKA (reference sequence). In DNA form, the CDR3 reads TGCAGTGCTAGCCCAGTTGGAACTGAAGCTTTCTTT. It encodes CSASPVGTEAFF.

This clonotype was seen at least ten times. J is TRBJ1-1 and V is TRBV12-3 or TRBV12-4; weak D call: TRBD1 (6 bases). The CDR3 totals 13 residues. Trimming took 4 bases from V and 6 from J, leaving 12 bases between them. This CDR3 is CASSYRVGPEAFF. The CDR3 DNA sequence: TGTGCCAGCAGTTACAGGGTGGGGCCTGAAGCTTTCTTT.